This TCR beta chain was identified during a study of blood T cell repertoires in COVID-19. At the level of the study: Samples representing acute and convalescent COVID-19 were sourced from the United States, Italy and Spain.

The CDR3 totals 16 residues. The germline V gene encodes CDR1 SGHVS and CDR2 FQNEAQ. The ends were cut back, 5 bases at V and 8 bases at J, with 21 bases in the middle. Per the study methods: Reference gene primer amplification yielded estimated nucleated cell counts. Clones were sequenced by immunoSEQ multiplex PCR, and TCRdb holds only the in-frame ones, with some missing. That table supplies the V and J calls and clone size; D and trimming were determined from the DNA. The sample has roughly 150,000 clones; roughly 85% are singletons. Specimen: peripheral blood. This chain uses TRBV7-8 with TRBJ1-4, with a weak D call TRBD1 (5 bases). This receptor was identified in a man between 45 and 60 years old with acute or convalescent COVID-19. The CDR3 loop reads CASSPRITGFGEKLFF. CDR3 nucleotide sequence: TGTGCCAGCAGCCCGAGGATTACAGGATTCGGGGAAAAACTGTTTTTT.